The clone carrying this T cell receptor (beta chain) was seen more than once but under ten times. The target antigen is unknown. This record comes from a study of T cell responses to AZD1222 COVID-19 vaccine. Study observations and caveats: After the peak T cell response, and only then, were repertoires sampled. Seropositive status at baseline applied to only 6 or 7 AZD1222 recipients. Donors were chiefly white British, with a greater number of females, and clonal diversity was perhaps underestimated.

TCRdb's table, derived via immunoSEQ multiplex PCR, lists solely in-frame clones and lacks some. The profile shows roughly 60,000 clones, 70% to 85% of them singletons. This CDR3 region has 16 residues. CDR1 is SGHTA, CDR2 FQGNSA, per germline. V lost 1 base, J lost 0 bases, and 12 bases lay in between. This receptor was taken from an adult in good health. Sequenced here: peripheral blood, sampled on day 0 of AZD1222 vaccination. The J gene is TRBJ1-2, the V gene TRBV7-2; TRBD1 might be the D (5 bases). The CDR3 DNA is TGTGCCAGCAGCTTAGGGCAGGGTCGGTCTAACTATGGCTACACCTTC. Its translation: CASSLGQGRSNYGYTF.